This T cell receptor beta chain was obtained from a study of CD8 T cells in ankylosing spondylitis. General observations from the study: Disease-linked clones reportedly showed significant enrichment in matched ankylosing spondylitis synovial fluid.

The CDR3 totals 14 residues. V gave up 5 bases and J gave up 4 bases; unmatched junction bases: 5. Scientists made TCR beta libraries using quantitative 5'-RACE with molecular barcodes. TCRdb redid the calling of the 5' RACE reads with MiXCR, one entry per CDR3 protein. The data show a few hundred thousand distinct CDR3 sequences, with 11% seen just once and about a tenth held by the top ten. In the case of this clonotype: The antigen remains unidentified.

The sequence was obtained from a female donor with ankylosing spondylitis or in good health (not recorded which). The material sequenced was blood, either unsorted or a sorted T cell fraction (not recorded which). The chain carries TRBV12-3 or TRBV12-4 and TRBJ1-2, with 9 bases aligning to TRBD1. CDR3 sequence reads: CASSPGTGIYGYTF. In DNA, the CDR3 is TGTGCCAGCAGTCCCGGGACAGGGATCTATGGCTACACCTTC.